This is a list of T cell receptor beta chains from one sample in a study of cytomegalovirus exposure and HLA in healthy donors. Measured with immunoSEQ multiplex PCR; TCRdb has only the in-frame clones, and not every one. In the table there are 150,000 or so clones, about 88% of which are singletons. The sequencing input was PBMCs. The origin of the receptors is a woman younger than 35 in good health and CMV-seropositive. The conserved cysteine and the conserved F or W are not part of the CDR3 here. The order of the fields is V gene, CDR3 protein.

v_gene: TRBV6-5; CDR3aa: ASSSVLAGAQETQY
v_gene: TRBV20-1; CDR3aa: SARHSYEQY
v_gene: TRBV5-6; CDR3aa: ASSPGTGPRIDIQY
v_gene: TRBV5-1; CDR3aa: ASSLGRLLGEQY
v_gene: TRBV5-1; CDR3aa: ASGRGSDTQY
v_gene: TRBV27; CDR3aa: ASSQSHRGNTEAF
v_gene: TRBV19; CDR3aa: ASSGPQRGSTEAF
v_gene: TRBV25-1; CDR3aa: ASSGLAGANTEAF
v_gene: TRBV4-1; CDR3aa: ASSQTGDVGYT
v_gene: TRBV9; CDR3aa: ASSAQGTAGSGNTIY
v_gene: TRBV29-1; CDR3aa: SSYYGYT
v_gene: TRBV2; CDR3aa: ASSEAQGHEQF
v_gene: TRBV5-8; CDR3aa: ASSISQPQH
v_gene: TRBV28; CDR3aa: ASREGQLNTEAF